This is a list of T cell receptor beta chains from one sample in a study of control samples from healthy donors and cancer patients. Profiled with immunoSEQ multiplex PCR; TCRdb holds only in-frame clones, not every one. This table has about 20,000 clones, 88% appearing once. Sequences were obtained from PBMCs. Receptor source: a woman aged 60-70 years with head and neck cancer. Each CDR3 is given with its conserved first and last residue. D genes are given only for firm matches. Not all rows give a size; the values are once, few, many and, for expanded clones, a class.

TGTGCCAGCTCGGGCGGACTAGCGGGAAACGAGCAGTACTTC,CASSGGLAGNEQYF,TRBJ2-7,NA,TRBV28,TRBD2
TGTGCCAGCAGAAAAACTGAGGGAGGGACGAACGCCTACAATGAGCAGTTCTTC,CASRKTEGGTNAYNEQFF,TRBJ2-1,NA,TRBV9,TRBD2
TGTGCCAGCAGTCTCGGAGGCCAGGGTAACGCCGGGGAGCTGTTTTTT,CASSLGGQGNAGELFF,TRBJ2-2,NA,TRBV27,NA
TGTGCCTGGAGGGGAGGGGTTGGACAGCGCCGCTCTGGAAACACCATATATTTT,CAWRGGVGQRRSGNTIYF,TRBJ1-3,NA,TRBV30,NA
TGTGCCACCGGTGAGACAGTCAATCAGCCCCAGCATTTT,CATGETVNQPQHF,TRBJ1-5,NA,TRBV27,NA
TGTGCCAGCAGCCCGAACGGGGGCGGTGAGCAGTTCTTC,CASSPNGGGEQFF,TRBJ2-1,NA,TRBV14,NA
TGTGCCAGCAGCCAAGCGGGCAGCCAATCCTACGAGCAGTACTTC,CASSQAGSQSYEQYF,TRBJ2-7,once,TRBV14,NA
TGCGCCAGCAGCTTGGTCCCTGATCTGTCGGGCGAGCAGTACTTC,CASSLVPDLSGEQYF,TRBJ2-7,NA,TRBV5-1,NA
TGTGCCAGTTGGACATTCGGAAACACCATATATTTT,CASWTFGNTIYF,TRBJ1-3,NA,TRBV18,NA
TGTGCCAGCTCACCAAAGGGACAGTTCACAGATACGCAGTATTTT,CASSPKGQFTDTQYF,TRBJ2-3,NA,TRBV18,TRBD1
TGTGCCAGCTCACCACCTATTATGAACACTGAAGCTTTCTTT,CASSPPIMNTEAFF,TRBJ1-1,NA,TRBV18,NA
TGTGCCAGCTCACCACCGGGACAGGGATGGACCGGGGAGCTGTTTTTT,CASSPPGQGWTGELFF,TRBJ2-2,NA,TRBV18,TRBD1
TGTGCCAGTAGTAGCAACAGGGGTCTGAACACTGAAGCTTTCTTT,CASSSNRGLNTEAFF,TRBJ1-1,NA,TRBV19,TRBD1
TGTGCCAGCAGCCCGTCTCGAGCTGCGGGGCAGTACTTC,CASSPSRAAGQYF,TRBJ2-7,NA,TRBV14,NA
TGTGCCAGCAGGTCGAAGGGGGCGGGGAACAATGAGCAGTTCTTC,CASRSKGAGNNEQFF,TRBJ2-1,NA,TRBV2,NA
TGTGCCACCCAAAGGGACAGGGGCGAAAAACTGTTTTTT,CATQRDRGEKLFF,TRBJ1-4,few,TRBV12-3/TRBV12-4,TRBD1
TGTGCCAGCAGTAAACTAGCACACGCTAGCACAGATACGCAGTATTTT,CASSKLAHASTDTQYF,TRBJ2-3,NA,TRBV7-9,NA
TGTGCCAGCAGGGCGGACAGGGGACCCTACGAGCAGTACTTC,CASRADRGPYEQYF,TRBJ2-7,NA,TRBV6-4,TRBD1
TGTGCCAGCAGCGTAAGTCCGCAGGGCAAAGAGACCCAGTACTTC,CASSVSPQGKETQYF,TRBJ2-5,NA,TRBV9,NA
TGTGCCAGCAGCTTAACCTATAATTCACCCCTCCACTTT,CASSLTYNSPLHF,TRBJ1-6,NA,TRBV11-2,NA